These 6 T cell receptor beta chains were all obtained from the same sample, sequenced in a study of blood T cell repertoires in COVID-19. Sequenced by immunoSEQ multiplex PCR; TCRdb stores in-frame clones only, minus some. This sample has about 160,000 clones, with over 75% found just once. The specimen was PBMCs or T cells enriched from blood (not recorded which). The receptors derive from a woman aged 45-60 years who had recovered from COVID-19.

V usage is TRBV27 and J usage is TRBJ2-3, with TRBD2 identical over 9 bases. The length of the CDR3 is 15 residues. V trimming: 2 bases; J trimming: 6 bases; junction bases outside the gene matches: 6. The germline V gene has CDR1 MNHEY and CDR2 SMNVEV (reference sequence). The CDR3, as DNA: TGTGCCAGCAGTTTAATCGGGACTAGCTGGGATACGCAGTATTTT. It translates to CASSLIGTSWDTQYF.

This clone has only a few counts. The DNA of the CDR3 is TGTGCCAGCAGCCAAGCACGAGACACTGAAGCTTTCTTT. Translated, it gives CASSQARDTEAFF. This chain connects TRBV4-2 to TRBJ1-1; D is undetermined. CDR1 is LGHNA, CDR2 YNFKEQ, per germline. V was pared by 1 base and J by 3 bases, with 6 bases between. CDR3 size: 13 residues.

V and J are TRBV5-1 and TRBJ2-1; 8 positions agree with TRBD2. Germline CDR1 reads SGHRS; CDR2 reads YFSETQ. V shed 0 bases, J shed 3 bases, and the junction held 5 bases outside the gene matches. The CDR3 sequence is 16 residues long. CDR3 in amino acids: CASSLDSGGGYNEQFF. The CDR3 bases are TGCGCCAGCAGCTTGGACTCGGGAGGGGGCTACAATGAGCAGTTCTTC.

V gene TRBV12-3 or TRBV12-4 combines with J gene TRBJ1-3; D gene uncertain. This CDR3 comprises 11 residues. V shed 11 bases and J shed 4 bases, with 9 bases lying between them. CDR3: CARLRGNTIYF. CDR3 in DNA: TGTGCCCGTCTGAGGGGAAACACCATATATTTT.

V usage is TRBV10-1 and J usage is TRBJ2-7; 7 nucleotides align to TRBD1. Germline trimming cut 4 bases from V and 3 bases from J; bases unmatched to any gene: 18. The CDR3 has 18 amino acids. Germline V gene lookup returns CDR1 WNHNN and CDR2 SYGVQD (reference sequence). CDR3 DNA: TGCGCCAGCAGTGTAGACCCAAGTAGGAAGGGGGCAGTCTACGAGCAGTACTTC. This translates into CASSVDPSRKGAVYEQYF.

This clone was counted once. The CDR3 DNA sequence: TGTGCCAGTAGTATTCTTAGCGGGGCTAGCACAGATACGCAGTATTTT. Translating gives CASSILSGASTDTQYF. The chain combines TRBV19 with TRBJ2-3; 8 bases agree with TRBD2. The CDR3 consists of 16 residues. V lost 3 bases to trimming and J lost 0 bases; unmatched junction nucleotides: 5. Germline values: CDR1 LNHDA, CDR2 SQIVND (reference sequence). The complete variable domain, with remaining parts taken from reference TRBV19 and TRBJ2-3, reads DGGITQSPKYLFRKEGQNVTLSCEQNLNHDAMYWYRQDPGQGLRLIYYSQIVNDFQKGDIAEGYSVSREKKESFPLTVTSAQKNPTAFYLCASSILSGASTDTQYFGPGTRLTVL.